One and the same sample provided the 27 T cell receptor beta chains below, sequenced in a study of blood T cell repertoires in COVID-19. Sequencing used immunoSEQ multiplex PCR; TCRdb keeps in-frame clones, though not all of them. Of some 270,000 clones listed, around nine tenths are singletons. Sequencing was carried out using peripheral blood. The source is a man aged 35-49 years with active or convalescent COVID-19.

The V and J genes are TRBV5-8 and TRBJ2-7; D gene unclear. The germline V gene has CDR1 SGHTS and CDR2 YDEGEE. The CDR3 totals 12 residues. Trimming stripped 1 base from V and 2 bases from J, with 4 bases between. DNA for the CDR3: TGTGCCAGCAGCTTGCGGGCCTACGAGCAGTACTTC. Amino acid sequence: CASSLRAYEQYF.

The chain couples TRBV21-1 to TRBJ1-5. TRBV21-1 is marked as a pseudogene. The CDR3 spans 11 residues. The CDR3 spells CASRDTEPQHF. CDR3 coding DNA: TGTGCCAGCCGAGATACGGAGCCCCAGCATTTT.

This chain uses TRBV28 with TRBJ2-7; 10 bases fit TRBD2. Trimming at V came to 3 bases and at J to 6 bases, leaving 11 bases not matched to a gene. CDR3 length: 16 amino acids. Looked up from germline, CDR1 is MDHEN and CDR2 is SYDVKM. The CDR3 DNA follows: TGTGCCAGCAGTTTTGAGTGGCTAGCGGGAGCCCGCGAGCAGTACTTC. It encodes CASSFEWLAGAREQYF.

The chain couples TRBV7-8 to TRBJ2-3; D is possibly TRBD2 (6 bases). The V end lost 0 bases, the J end lost 6 bases, and 19 bases lay between the germline ends. This CDR3 comprises 17 residues. Germline CDR1 is SGHVS and CDR2 is FQNEAQ. The CDR3: CASSLARVAGRGDTQYF. As DNA, the CDR3 is TGTGCCAGCAGCTTAGCGAGGGTGGCGGGACGGGGGGATACGCAGTATTTT.

The CDR3 protein is CASSLARGTAHEKLFF. CDR3 nucleotide sequence: TGTGCCAGCAGCTTAGCGAGGGGGACAGCCCATGAAAAACTGTTTTTT. The chain combines TRBV7-9 with TRBJ1-4; 7 bases line up with TRBD1. The germline gives CDR1 SEHNR, CDR2 FQNEAQ (reference sequence). This CDR3 has 16 amino acids. J gave up 6 bases and V 0 bases, and 7 bases lay outside the gene matches. The variable domain in full, with the rest retrieved from reference TRBV7-9 and TRBJ1-4, is DTGVSQNPRHKITKRGQNVTFRCDPISEHNRLYWYRQTLGQGPEFLTYFQNEAQLEKSRLLSDRFSAERPKGSFSTLEIQRTEQGDSAMYLCASSLARGTAHEKLFFGSGTQLSVL.

The V gene is TRBV18, the J gene TRBJ2-2; 8 bases fit TRBD2. There are 15 residues in the CDR3. V lost 4 bases to trimming and J lost 4 bases; unmatched junction nucleotides: 5. The V gene's germline CDR1 is KGHSH and CDR2 LQKENI. CDR3 sequence: CASSLAGTSTGELFF. CDR3 DNA sequence: TGTGCCAGCTCACTAGCGGGAACTAGCACCGGGGAGCTGTTTTTT.

The chain joins TRBV3-1 (or the pseudogene TRBV3-2) to TRBJ1-2; D might be TRBD1 (5 bases). This CDR3 is built from 16 residues. V was cut by 4 bases and J by 4 bases, with 19 bases left in between. CDR1 is LGHDT and CDR2 is YNNKEL in the germline V gene (reference sequence). The CDR3 protein is CASSPYIGVERYGYTF. DNA for the CDR3: TGTGCCAGCAGCCCCTATATAGGGGTTGAGCGCTATGGCTACACCTTC.

V is TRBV27 and J is TRBJ1-2; 9 positions agree with TRBD1. V lost 4 bases to trimming and J lost 2 bases; unmatched junction nucleotides: 8. Germline V CDR1 and CDR2: MNHEY, SMNVEV (reference sequence). The CDR3 is 16 amino acids. This CDR3 reads CASSSPSGQGNYGYTF. For the CDR3, the DNA is TGTGCCAGCAGTTCGCCTTCGGGACAGGGAAACTATGGCTACACCTTC.

CDR3 sequence: CASSQDLPGRGKNIQYF. The CDR3 DNA sequence: TGTGCCAGCAGCCAAGACCTACCCGGGAGGGGCAAAAACATTCAGTACTTC. The chain employs TRBV3-1 (or the pseudogene TRBV3-2) and TRBJ2-4; 8 bases match TRBD2. Germline CDR1 LGHDT, CDR2 YNNKEL (reference sequence). After removal of 0 bases from V and 3 bases from J, the junction contained 7 bases not matched to a gene. This CDR3 is 17 amino acids long.

DNA for the CDR3: TGTGCCAGCAGCCCCGGGCAGGGGACGAATGAGCAGTTCTTC. Protein sequence: CASSPGQGTNEQFF. This chain links TRBV9 with TRBJ2-1; D perhaps matches TRBD1 (6 bases). The CDR3 covers 14 residues. V dropped 4 bases and J dropped 7 bases, with 15 bases sitting between them. From germline, CDR1 is SGDLS and CDR2 YYNGEE.

The gene calls are TRBV7-9 and TRBJ1-4, with 7 bases matching TRBD1. Germline loops: CDR1 SEHNR, CDR2 FQNEAQ (reference sequence). The junction had 8 bases not matched to a gene; V was cut back by 4 bases and J by 6 bases. This CDR3 comprises 15 residues. CDR3 residues: CASSSGDRLDEKLFF. In nucleotides, the CDR3 is TGTGCCAGCAGCTCCGGGGACAGATTAGATGAAAAACTGTTTTTT.

The chain carries TRBV29-1 and TRBJ1-2, with D possibly matching TRBD1 (6 bases). V lost 6 bases to trimming and J lost 4 bases, with 12 bases between them. Germline CDR1 and CDR2: SQVTM and ANQGSEA. The CDR3 loop spans 12 amino acids. The CDR3 sequence: CSVGASPYGYTF. The CDR3 DNA follows: TGCAGCGTGGGGGCGTCGCCCTATGGCTACACCTTC.

The V gene is TRBV10-3, the J gene TRBJ1-2; 8 bases are a match to TRBD1. The V and J ends lost 6 bases and 3 bases, in that order; junction bases with no gene match: 12. The CDR3 spans 16 residues. Germline loops: CDR1 ENHRY, CDR2 SYGVKD. The CDR3 DNA sequence: TGTGCCATCAGACCAAACCCGGGACAGGAAGACTATGGCTACACCTTC. It encodes CAIRPNPGQEDYGYTF.

A note on this clone: An end of the junction differs from the germline gene, which may be a read error. CDR3 amino acids: CASSWDRGGLVF. The CDR3 bases are TGTGCCAGCAGCTGGGACAGGGGGGGGCTCGTCTTT. This chain links TRBV5-4 with TRBJ1-1; 11 bases are a match to TRBD1. The CDR3 runs to 12 residues. CDR1 and CDR2 (germline): SGHNT, YYREEE (reference sequence). Using reference TRBV5-4 and TRBJ1-1 for the parts outside the CDR3, the full variable domain is ETGVTQSPTHLIKTRGQQVTLRCSSQSGHNTVSWYQQALGQGPQFIFQYYREEENGRGNFPPRFSGLQFPNYSSELNVNALELDDSALYLCASSWDRGGLVFGQGTRLTVV.

The rearrangement joins TRBV6-5 to TRBJ2-1, with 7 positions matching TRBD2. CDR1 and CDR2 (germline): MNHEY, SVGAGI. The CDR3 loop spans 15 amino acids. With V trimmed by 2 bases and J by 2 bases, 3 bases remained unmatched. This chain's CDR3 is CASSYGRETYNEQFF. The CDR3 DNA sequence: TGTGCCAGCAGTTACGGGCGGGAGACCTACAATGAGCAGTTCTTC.

This clone has a handful of counts. V usage is TRBV3-1 (or the pseudogene TRBV3-2) and J usage is TRBJ2-1; D remains ambiguous. V lost 0 bases to trimming and J lost 9 bases, with 15 bases between them. Germline V gene sequence: CDR1 LGHDT, CDR2 YNNKEL (reference sequence). The CDR3 spans 15 residues. The CDR3 reads CASSQDGLVSFEQFF. The CDR3 bases are TGTGCCAGCAGCCAAGACGGTCTTGTGAGCTTTGAGCAGTTCTTC.

The V gene is TRBV7-6, the J gene TRBJ1-3; 9 bases agree with TRBD1. Germline CDR1 SGHVS, CDR2 FNYEAQ. V gave up 5 bases and J gave up 2 bases; unmatched junction bases: 7. This CDR3 spans 16 amino acids. CDR3 amino acids: CASSLKTGGTGNTIYF. The CDR3 bases are TGTGCCAGCAGCCTTAAGACAGGGGGTACTGGAAACACCATATATTTT.

Turning to this clone: The sample contains more than one DNA sequence encoding this CDR3. J is TRBJ2-5 and V is TRBV9; 9 bases map to TRBD2. Germline values: CDR1 SGDLS, CDR2 YYNGEE. The CDR3 runs 18 residues. Losses at the gene ends were 0 bases for V and 1 base for J; bases not matched to a gene: 10. CDR3 region: CASSVATGGGGAQETQYF. The CDR3, as DNA: TGTGCCAGCAGCGTAGCTACGGGGGGCGGGGGGGCCCAAGAGACCCAGTACTTC.

This clone has more than one count but fewer than ten. This sequence joins TRBV5-1 and TRBJ1-5, with D possibly TRBD1 on 5 matching bases. The V end was cut by 2 bases, the J end by 6 bases, with 15 bases between. The germline CDR1 and CDR2 sequences are SGHRS and YFSETQ. CDR3 length equals 15 residues. In nucleotides, the CDR3 is TGCGCCAGCAGCTTCCAGGGAGGGGAGGGTCAGCCCCAGCATTTT. This gives the protein CASSFQGGEGQPQHF.

The chain couples TRBV6-4 to TRBJ2-3, with D possibly matching TRBD2 (6 bases). V was pared by 6 bases and J by 2 bases, with 12 bases between. Germline V gene sequence: CDR1 MRHNA, CDR2 SNTAGT. The CDR3 spans 14 residues. CDR3 in DNA: TGTGCCAGCAGGGCGGGGCCTTACACAGATACGCAGTATTTT. Residues: CASRAGPYTDTQYF.

The chain recombines TRBV10-3 with TRBJ2-1; a weak D match, TRBD1 (5 bases). The CDR3 spans 17 residues. The V and J ends lost 7 bases and 8 bases respectively, with 27 bases between them. Germline CDR1 ENHRY, CDR2 SYGVKD. The CDR3 DNA reads as TGTGCCATCAAAGGTCTTGAAGGGGATCCACATGGGGATGAGCAGTTCTTC. Translation gives CAIKGLEGDPHGDEQFF.

The genes are TRBV7-6 and TRBJ2-2; D ambiguous. CDR1 SGHVS and CDR2 FNYEAQ come from the germline V gene. This CDR3 has 16 amino acids. V lost 0 bases to trimming and J lost 2 bases, with 10 bases between them. The CDR3 nucleotides are TGTGCCAGCAGCTTAGCCCAGCAGACTAACACCGGGGAGCTGTTTTTT. Translated: CASSLAQQTNTGELFF.

This clone was seen only once. The chain combines TRBV5-4 with TRBJ1-2; D is unclear. This CDR3 contains 13 residues. From germline, CDR1 is SGHNT and CDR2 YYREEE (reference sequence). Trimming left V 0 bases short and J 8 bases short, with 11 bases between. The DNA for the CDR3 is TGTGCCAGCAGCTTGGAGAGGACTCGGGGCTACACCTTC. It codes for CASSLERTRGYTF.

The chain is built from TRBV7-3 and TRBJ2-3; unclear D gene. Trimming took 6 bases from V and 0 from J, leaving 10 bases between them. This CDR3 has 14 residues. Germline CDR1 is SGHTA and CDR2 is FQGTGA. CDR3 residues: CASSPYRSTDTQYF. In DNA form, the CDR3 reads TGTGCCAGCAGTCCATACCGGAGCACAGATACGCAGTATTTT.

CDR3 loop: CASSPYNTGELFF. CDR3 in DNA: TGTGCCAGCAGCCCCTATAACACCGGGGAGCTGTTTTTT. V gene TRBV6-2 or TRBV6-3 combines with J gene TRBJ2-2; no firm D call. Germline CDR1 is MNHEY and CDR2 is SVGEGT. This CDR3 is 13 amino acids long. The V gene lost 6 bases and the J gene lost 2 bases, with 7 bases spanning the gap.

The V gene is TRBV5-6, the J gene TRBJ2-5, with 7 bases identical to TRBD2. V dropped 4 bases and J dropped 1; count of bases not matched to a gene: 13. This CDR3 region has 17 residues. CDR1 is SGHDT, CDR2 YYEEEE, per germline. The chain's CDR3 is CASSLERPGLSQETQYF. The CDR3 region has the DNA TGTGCCAGCAGCCTGGAGAGGCCGGGACTAAGCCAAGAGACCCAGTACTTC.

This rearrangement joins TRBV7-2 to TRBJ1-6, with D unclear. Trimming took 2 bases from V and 8 from J, leaving 13 bases between them. In germline, CDR1 is SGHTA, CDR2 FQGNSA. The CDR3 has 15 residues. CDR3 DNA: TGTGCCAGCAGCTTAATCGGTGGAGCAGATTCACCCCTCCACTTT. This gives the protein CASSLIGGADSPLHF.